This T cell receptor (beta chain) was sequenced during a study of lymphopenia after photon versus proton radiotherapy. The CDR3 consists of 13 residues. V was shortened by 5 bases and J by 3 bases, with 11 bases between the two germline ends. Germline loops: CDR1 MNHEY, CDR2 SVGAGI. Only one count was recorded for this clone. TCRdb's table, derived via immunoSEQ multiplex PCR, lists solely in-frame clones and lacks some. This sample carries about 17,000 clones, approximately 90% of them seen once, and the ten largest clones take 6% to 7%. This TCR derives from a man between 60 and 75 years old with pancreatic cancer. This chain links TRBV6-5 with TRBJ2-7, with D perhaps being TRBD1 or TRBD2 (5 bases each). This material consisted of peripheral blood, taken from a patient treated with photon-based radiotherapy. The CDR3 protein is CASSDPGGYEQYF. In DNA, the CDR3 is TGTGCCAGCAGTGACCCTGGGGGCTACGAGCAGTACTTC.